This is a list of T cell receptor beta chains from one sample in a study of cytomegalovirus exposure and HLA in healthy donors. The repertoire was sequenced with immunoSEQ multiplex PCR; TCRdb's copy has only in-frame clones and lacks some. The data hold about 160,000 clones, with about 75% observed a single time. Sequencing input: PBMCs. All receptors come from a male donor in good health and CMV-seronegative. CDR3s include the opening cysteine and the closing phenylalanine or tryptophan. A D gene is named only where the DNA matches it firmly. Clone size is shown for a subset of rows, as once, few, many or a class of expanded clone.

clone size	D gene	V gene	J gene	CDR3 protein	CDR3 DNA
NA	NA	TRBV5-1	TRBJ1-4	CASSLTGRGEKLFF	TGCGCCAGCAGCCTCACAGGGAGGGGTGAAAAACTGTTTTTT
NA	NA	TRBV27	TRBJ1-1	CASTSETEAFF	TGTGCCAGCACCTCTGAGACTGAAGCTTTCTTT
few	TRBD2	TRBV11-3	TRBJ2-1	CASSLQSGGAGEQFF	TGTGCCAGCAGCTTACAAAGCGGGGGGGCCGGTGAGCAGTTCTTC
NA	TRBD2	TRBV7-9	TRBJ2-3	CASRLTSYSGDTQYF	TGTGCCAGCAGATTGACTAGCTATTCAGGGGATACGCAGTATTTT
few	TRBD2	TRBV4-2	TRBJ2-3	CASSQDRGGADTQYF	TGTGCCAGCAGCCAAGATCGCGGGGGGGCAGATACGCAGTATTTT
NA	TRBD1	TRBV18	TRBJ1-1	CASSPGTANTEAFF	TGTGCCAGCTCACCAGGGACAGCGAACACTGAAGCTTTCTTT
NA	TRBD1	TRBV11-2	TRBJ1-6	CASSPDRGSSPLHF	TGTGCCAGCAGCCCAGACAGGGGAAGTTCACCCCTCCACTTT
once	NA	TRBV7-6	TRBJ2-5	CASSPAQDIAVETQYF	TGTGCCAGCAGCCCGGCGCAGGACATTGCGGTTGAGACCCAGTACTTC
once	NA	TRBV12-5	TRBJ2-7	CASGLGGSYEQYF	TGTGCTAGTGGGTTGGGCGGCTCCTACGAGCAGTACTTC
NA	NA	TRBV7-9	TRBJ1-1	CASSLYEGSEAFF	TGTGCCAGCAGCTTATATGAGGGCTCCGAAGCTTTCTTT
NA	TRBD1	TRBV9	TRBJ2-4	CGRSGTGYSKNIQYF	TGTGGAAGGTCCGGGACAGGGTACTCCAAAAACATTCAGTACTTC
NA	NA	TRBV27	TRBJ2-1	CASSSTGHSSYNEQFF	TGTGCCAGCAGTTCGACAGGACACAGCTCCTACAATGAGCAGTTCTTC
NA	NA	TRBV6-5	TRBJ2-5	CASRTFGGQETQYF	TGTGCCAGCAGGACCTTCGGGGGACAGGAGACCCAGTACTTC
NA	NA	TRBV7-8	TRBJ1-1	CASSPGVPEAFF	TGTGCCAGCAGCCCAGGGGTACCTGAAGCTTTCTTT
NA	TRBD1	TRBV15	TRBJ1-6	CATSRLAGTGNSPLHF	TGTGCCACCAGCCGCCTGGCGGGGACAGGCAATTCACCCCTCCACTTT
few	NA	TRBV27	TRBJ2-1	CASSRDAGQKYNEQFF	TGTGCCAGCAGTCGAGACGCGGGACAGAAGTACAATGAGCAGTTCTTC
NA	NA	TRBV25-1	TRBJ1-1	CASSTGTEAFF	TGTGCCAGCAGTACAGGGACTGAAGCTTTCTTT
NA	NA	TRBV5-4	TRBJ2-1	CASSLNNEQFF	TGTGCCAGCAGCCTAAACAATGAGCAGTTCTTC
once	NA	TRBV7-6	TRBJ1-2	CASSPGGRAVHGYTF	TGTGCCAGCAGCCCTGGGGGCAGGGCGGTCCATGGCTACACCTTC
NA	TRBD2	TRBV11-3	TRBJ2-5	CASSFPGEGETQYF	TGTGCCAGCAGCTTCCCGGGGGAGGGGGAGACCCAGTACTTC